A selection of T cell receptor beta chains follows, all from one sample in a study of T cell clusters in autoimmune cytopenias. TCRdb reprocessed the multiplex PCR reads; each CDR3 protein has one entry and no DNA is given. The sample table sets out some 4,100 distinct CDR3 sequences. The sample was also linked to a second study, of T cell repertoires in aging, cancer and after chemotherapy.

Specimen: peripheral blood. These TCRs come from a human donor in good health. Each CDR3 is given with its conserved first and last residue. Some rows have no size entry. The others give once, few or many, or a class for an expanded clone.

TRBJ2-7 medium-sized TRBV5-6 CASSLSHEQYF
TRBJ2-5 medium-sized TRBV6-5 CASSRLISEETQYF
TRBJ1-3 medium-sized TRBV18 CASSQSGPSPSGNTIYF
TRBJ1-4 . TRBV5-1 CASCPGQGHEKLFF
TRBJ2-1 medium-sized TRBV15 CATSIRRSYNEQFF
TRBJ1-1 . TRBV30 CAFGMGFTEAFF
TRBJ2-7 medium-sized TRBV6-1 CASSEARGAYEQYF
TRBJ2-1 medium-sized TRBV6-5 CASSQLAGHTLSSYNEQFF
TRBJ1-6 medium-sized TRBV10-3 CAISDGQGNSPLHF
TRBJ2-1 . TRBV24-1 CATSDSPYRGGYNEQFF
TRBJ1-5 medium-sized TRBV19 CASSIEGGQGAWQPQHF
TRBJ1-2 medium-sized TRBV29-1 CSVKRKGQDTF
TRBJ1-5 medium-sized TRBV27 CASSFSLNQPQHF
TRBJ2-5 . TRBV20-1 CSAARSGETQYF
TRBJ2-1 medium-sized TRBV19 CASTPPGQGGNEQFF
TRBJ2-7 medium-sized TRBV12-3/TRBV12-4 CASSPRGGLYEQYF
TRBJ2-5 . TRBV20-1 CSARDRVTAQETQYF
TRBJ1-3 . TRBV14 CASSQGSFGNTIYF
TRBJ1-2 medium-sized TRBV5-4 CASSRDRVGGYTF
TRBJ1-5 large TRBV19 CASRGGNQPQHF
TRBJ2-2 medium-sized TRBV11-1 CASLDGGPSNTGELFF
TRBJ2-2 . TRBV20-1 CSARGASGGSSNTGELFF
TRBJ1-4 medium-sized TRBV19 CASSGTVNEKLFF
TRBJ2-5 medium-sized TRBV11-2 CASRPGTVEETQYF
TRBJ2-3 . TRBV28 CASSSPKHTGDEADTQYF
TRBJ2-3 . TRBV20-1 CSARRPGQYTDTQYF
TRBJ2-1 medium-sized TRBV18 CASSPDLSYNEQFF
TRBJ2-7 . TRBV6-2/TRBV6-3 CASSFGTGFSYEQYF
TRBJ1-2 medium-sized TRBV15 CATSRYVGLTNYGYTF
TRBJ1-4 medium-sized TRBV27 CASSLHPGQEDEKLFF
TRBJ2-1 . TRBV24-1 CATSEAGTGSYNEQFF
TRBJ2-7 medium-sized TRBV5-5 CASSLGTGFYEQYF
TRBJ1-3 medium-sized TRBV19 CASSIDGSGNTIYF
TRBJ2-6 . TRBV11-1 CASSSGSGANVLTF
TRBJ2-4 medium-sized TRBV19 CASSIPFAGGAVNIQYF
TRBJ2-7 medium-sized TRBV5-5 CASSGHFYEQYF
TRBJ2-7 medium-sized TRBV5-6 CASSLVPGSSYEQYF
TRBJ2-7 . TRBV12-3/TRBV12-4 CASRRLAASYEQYF
TRBJ2-5 medium-sized TRBV13 CASSPRLADPSETQYF
TRBJ1-4 medium-sized TRBV6-5 CASRIQGLRATNEKLFF
TRBJ1-2 . TRBV5-6 CASSRPRQGVRGSNYGYTF
TRBJ2-7 medium-sized TRBV5-5 CASSFLLASGEQYF
TRBJ2-1 . TRBV7-9 CASSLSDGQRGNEQFF
TRBJ2-5 medium-sized TRBV11-1 CASSLGTSGGGQETQYF
TRBJ1-5 . TRBV7-9 CAMGETGGGQPQHF
TRBJ2-1 medium-sized TRBV19 CASSARGYNEQFF
TRBJ2-5 medium-sized TRBV10-3 CAIRDRETQYF
TRBJ2-5 . TRBV20-1 CSASREETQYF
TRBJ1-2 . TRBV5-5 CASSSGTGGMNYGYTF
TRBJ2-2 medium-sized TRBV7-2 CASSLVPGRRVGELFF
TRBJ2-3 . TRBV14 CASSLQGADTQYF
TRBJ1-5 . TRBV20-1 CSARELGRGREGNQPQHF
TRBJ2-3 medium-sized TRBV5-4 CASSLEGGPSTDTQYF